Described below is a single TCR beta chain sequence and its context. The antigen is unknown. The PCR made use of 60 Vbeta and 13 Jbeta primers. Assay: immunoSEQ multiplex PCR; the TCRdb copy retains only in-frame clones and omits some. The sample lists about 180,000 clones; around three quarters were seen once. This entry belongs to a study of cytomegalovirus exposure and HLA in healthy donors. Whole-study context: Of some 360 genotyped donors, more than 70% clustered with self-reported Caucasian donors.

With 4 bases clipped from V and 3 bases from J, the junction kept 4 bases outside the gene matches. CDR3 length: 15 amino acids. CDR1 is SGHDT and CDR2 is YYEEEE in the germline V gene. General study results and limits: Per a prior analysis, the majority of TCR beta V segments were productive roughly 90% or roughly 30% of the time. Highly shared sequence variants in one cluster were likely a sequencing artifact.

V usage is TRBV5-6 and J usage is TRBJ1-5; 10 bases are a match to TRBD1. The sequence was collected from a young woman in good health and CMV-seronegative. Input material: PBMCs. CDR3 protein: CASSPGTGDNQPQHF. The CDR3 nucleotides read TGTGCCAGCAGCCCCGGGACAGGGGACAATCAGCCCCAGCATTTT.